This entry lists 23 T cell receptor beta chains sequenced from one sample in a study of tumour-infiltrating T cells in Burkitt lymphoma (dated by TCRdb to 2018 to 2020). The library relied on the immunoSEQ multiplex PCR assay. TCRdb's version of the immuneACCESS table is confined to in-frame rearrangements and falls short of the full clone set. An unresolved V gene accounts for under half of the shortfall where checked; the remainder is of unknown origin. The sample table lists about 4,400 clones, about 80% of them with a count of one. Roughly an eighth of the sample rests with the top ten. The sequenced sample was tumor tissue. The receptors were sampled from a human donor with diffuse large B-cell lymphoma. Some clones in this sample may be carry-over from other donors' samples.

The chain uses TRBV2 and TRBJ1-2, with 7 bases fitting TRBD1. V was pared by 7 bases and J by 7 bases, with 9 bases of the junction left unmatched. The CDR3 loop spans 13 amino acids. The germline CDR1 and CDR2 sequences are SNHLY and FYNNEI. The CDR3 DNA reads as TGTGCCAGCACCGGGACAGCGCCTTCTGGCTACACCTTC. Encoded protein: CASTGTAPSGYTF.

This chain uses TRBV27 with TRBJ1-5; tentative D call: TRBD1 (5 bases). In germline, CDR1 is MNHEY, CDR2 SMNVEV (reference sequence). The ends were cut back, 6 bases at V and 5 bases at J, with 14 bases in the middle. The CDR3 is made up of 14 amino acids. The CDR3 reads CASSRTQGYQPQHF. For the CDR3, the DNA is TGTGCCAGCAGCCGAACCCAGGGCTATCAGCCCCAGCATTTT.

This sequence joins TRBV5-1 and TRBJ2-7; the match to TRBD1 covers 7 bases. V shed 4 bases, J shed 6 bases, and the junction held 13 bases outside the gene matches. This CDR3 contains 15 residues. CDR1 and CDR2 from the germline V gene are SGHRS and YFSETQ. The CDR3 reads CASSPRTGGIAEQYF. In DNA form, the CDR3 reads TGCGCCAGCAGCCCGAGGACAGGTGGAATCGCCGAGCAGTACTTC.

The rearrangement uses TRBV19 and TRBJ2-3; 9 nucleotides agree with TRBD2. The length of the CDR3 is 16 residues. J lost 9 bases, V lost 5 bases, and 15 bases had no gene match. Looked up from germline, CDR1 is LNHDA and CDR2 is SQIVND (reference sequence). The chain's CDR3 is CASSPLGESGRSTQYF. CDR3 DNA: TGTGCCAGTAGTCCACTCGGGGAAAGCGGGAGGTCAACGCAGTATTTT.

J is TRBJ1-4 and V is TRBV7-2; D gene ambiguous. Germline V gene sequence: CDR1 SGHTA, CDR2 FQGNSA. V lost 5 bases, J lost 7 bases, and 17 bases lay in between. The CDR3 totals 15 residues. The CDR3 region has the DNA TGTGCCAGCAGCCCGATGGCCGGGGTGGCTGAAAAACTGTTTTTT. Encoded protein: CASSPMAGVAEKLFF. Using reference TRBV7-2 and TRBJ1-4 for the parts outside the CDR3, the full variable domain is GAGVSQSPSNKVTEKGKDVELRCDPISGHTALYWYRQSLGQGLEFLIYFQGNSAPDKSGLPSDRFSAERTGGSVSTLTIQRTQQEDSAVYLCASSPMAGVAEKLFFGSGTQLSVL.

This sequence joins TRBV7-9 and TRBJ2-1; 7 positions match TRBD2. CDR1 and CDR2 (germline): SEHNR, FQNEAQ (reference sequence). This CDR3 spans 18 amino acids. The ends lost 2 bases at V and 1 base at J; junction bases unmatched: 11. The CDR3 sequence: CASSLTAGGSGSYNEQFF. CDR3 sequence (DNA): TGTGCCAGCAGCTTAACGGCAGGCGGGAGCGGATCCTACAATGAGCAGTTCTTC.

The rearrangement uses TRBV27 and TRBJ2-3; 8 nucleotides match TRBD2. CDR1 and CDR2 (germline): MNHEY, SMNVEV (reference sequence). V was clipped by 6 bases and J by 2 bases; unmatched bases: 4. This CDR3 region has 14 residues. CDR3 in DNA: TGTGCCAGCAGGAGAGCGGGAGTCACAGATACGCAGTATTTT. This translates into CASRRAGVTDTQYF.

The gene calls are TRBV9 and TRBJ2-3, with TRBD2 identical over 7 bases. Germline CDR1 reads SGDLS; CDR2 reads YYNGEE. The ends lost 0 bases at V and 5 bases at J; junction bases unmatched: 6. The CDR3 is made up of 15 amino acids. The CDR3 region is CASSVVGGIGDTQYF. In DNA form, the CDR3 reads TGTGCCAGCAGCGTAGTCGGGGGGATCGGAGATACGCAGTATTTT. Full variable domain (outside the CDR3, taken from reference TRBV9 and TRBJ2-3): DSGVTQTPKHLITATGQRVTLRCSPRSGDLSVYWYQQSLDQGLQFLIQYYNGEERAKGNILERFSAQQFPDLHSELNLSSLELGDSALYFCASSVVGGIGDTQYFGPGTRLTVL.

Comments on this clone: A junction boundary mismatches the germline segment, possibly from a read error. CDR3 protein: CASSLGGGGFPNF. CDR3 DNA: TGTGCCAGCAGCTTAGGCGGAGGGGGCTTCCCCAACTTT. The V gene is TRBV7-9, the J gene TRBJ2-2; D is perhaps TRBD1 (7 bases). Germline loops: CDR1 SEHNR, CDR2 FQNEAQ (reference sequence). The CDR3 consists of 13 residues.

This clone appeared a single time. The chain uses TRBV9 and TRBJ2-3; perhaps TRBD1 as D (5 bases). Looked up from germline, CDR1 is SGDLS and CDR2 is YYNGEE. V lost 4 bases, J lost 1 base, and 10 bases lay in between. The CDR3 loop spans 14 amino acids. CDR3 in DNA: TGTGCCAGCAGCCCCAGGGTTGGCACAGATACGCAGTATTTT. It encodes CASSPRVGTDTQYF.

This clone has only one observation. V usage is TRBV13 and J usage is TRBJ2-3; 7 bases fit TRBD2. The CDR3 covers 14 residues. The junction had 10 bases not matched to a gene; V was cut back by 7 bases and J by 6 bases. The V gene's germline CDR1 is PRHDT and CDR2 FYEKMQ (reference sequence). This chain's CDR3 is CASNPGVGRDTQYF. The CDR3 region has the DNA TGTGCCAGCAACCCTGGGGTCGGGAGGGATACGCAGTATTTT. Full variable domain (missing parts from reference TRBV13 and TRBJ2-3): AAGVIQSPRHLIKEKRETATLKCYPIPRHDTVYWYQQGPGQDPQFLISFYEKMQSDKGSIPDRFSAQQFSDYHSELNMSSLELGDSALYFCASNPGVGRDTQYFGPGTRLTVL.

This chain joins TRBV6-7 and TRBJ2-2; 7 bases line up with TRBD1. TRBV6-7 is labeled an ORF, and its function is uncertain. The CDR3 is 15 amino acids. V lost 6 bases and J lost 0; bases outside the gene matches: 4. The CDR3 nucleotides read TGTGCCAGCAGGTGGACAGGAGCGAACACCGGGGAGCTGTTTTTT. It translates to CASRWTGANTGELFF.

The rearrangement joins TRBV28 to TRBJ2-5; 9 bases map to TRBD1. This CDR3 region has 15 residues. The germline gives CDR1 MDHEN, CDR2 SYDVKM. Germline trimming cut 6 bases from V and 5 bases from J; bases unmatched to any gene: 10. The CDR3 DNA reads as TGTGCCAGCAGGGGGACCACAGGGGGCACGGAGACCCAGTACTTC. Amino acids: CASRGTTGGTETQYF.

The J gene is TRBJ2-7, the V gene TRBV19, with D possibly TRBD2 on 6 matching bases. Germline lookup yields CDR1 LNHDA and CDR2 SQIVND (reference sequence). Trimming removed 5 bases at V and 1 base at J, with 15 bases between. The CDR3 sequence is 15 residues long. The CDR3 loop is CASSVTRDFSYEQYF. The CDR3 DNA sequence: TGTGCCAGTAGTGTAACCCGGGACTTTTCCTACGAGCAGTACTTC.

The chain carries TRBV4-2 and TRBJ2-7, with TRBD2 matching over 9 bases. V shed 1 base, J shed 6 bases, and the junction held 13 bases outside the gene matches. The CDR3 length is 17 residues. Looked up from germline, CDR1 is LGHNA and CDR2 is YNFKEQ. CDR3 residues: CASSQAPFGGGAVEQYF. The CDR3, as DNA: TGTGCCAGCAGCCAAGCTCCCTTTGGCGGGGGGGCGGTCGAGCAGTACTTC.

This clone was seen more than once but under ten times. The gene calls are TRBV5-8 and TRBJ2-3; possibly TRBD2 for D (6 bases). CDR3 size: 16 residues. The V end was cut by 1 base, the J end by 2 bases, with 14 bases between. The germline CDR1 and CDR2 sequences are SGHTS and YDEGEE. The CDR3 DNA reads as TGTGCCAGCAGCTTGTGGAGGGGCGAGAACACAGATACGCAGTATTTT. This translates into CASSLWRGENTDTQYF.

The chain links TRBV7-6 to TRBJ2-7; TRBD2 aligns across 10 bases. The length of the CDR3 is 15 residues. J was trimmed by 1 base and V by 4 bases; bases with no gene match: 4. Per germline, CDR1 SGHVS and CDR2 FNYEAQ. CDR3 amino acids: CASSSVAGGSYEQYF. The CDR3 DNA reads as TGTGCCAGCAGCTCTGTAGCGGGGGGATCCTACGAGCAGTACTTC.

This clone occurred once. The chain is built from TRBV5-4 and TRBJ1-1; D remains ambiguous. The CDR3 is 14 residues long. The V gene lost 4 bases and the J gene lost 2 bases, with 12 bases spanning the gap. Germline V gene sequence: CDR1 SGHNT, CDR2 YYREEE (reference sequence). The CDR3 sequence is CASSVDRGNTEAFF. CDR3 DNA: TGTGCCAGCAGCGTCGACCGAGGCAACACTGAAGCTTTCTTT. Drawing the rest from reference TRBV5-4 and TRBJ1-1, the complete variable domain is ETGVTQSPTHLIKTRGQQVTLRCSSQSGHNTVSWYQQALGQGPQFIFQYYREEENGRGNFPPRFSGLQFPNYSSELNVNALELDDSALYLCASSVDRGNTEAFFGQGTRLTVV.

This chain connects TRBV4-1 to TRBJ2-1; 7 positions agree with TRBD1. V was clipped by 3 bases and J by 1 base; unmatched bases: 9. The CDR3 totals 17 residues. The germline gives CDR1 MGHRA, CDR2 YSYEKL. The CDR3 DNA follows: TGCGCCAGCAGCCATGGAAAAGGGGACAGATCCTACAATGAGCAGTTCTTC. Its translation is CASSHGKGDRSYNEQFF.

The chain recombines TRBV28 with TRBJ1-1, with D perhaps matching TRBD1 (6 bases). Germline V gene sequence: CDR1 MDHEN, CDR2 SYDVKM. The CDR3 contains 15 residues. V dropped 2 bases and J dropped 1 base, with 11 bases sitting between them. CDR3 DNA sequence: TGTGCCAGCAGTTTACCTTCGGACAGGAACACTGAAGCTTTCTTT. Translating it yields CASSLPSDRNTEAFF.

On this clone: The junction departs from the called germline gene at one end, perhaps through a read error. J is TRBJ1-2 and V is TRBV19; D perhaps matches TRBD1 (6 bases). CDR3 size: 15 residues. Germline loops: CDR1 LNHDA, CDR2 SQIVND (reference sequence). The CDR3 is CASSPSMGANYCYTF. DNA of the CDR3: TGTGCCAGTAGTCCAAGCATGGGGGCCAACTATTGCTACACCTTC.

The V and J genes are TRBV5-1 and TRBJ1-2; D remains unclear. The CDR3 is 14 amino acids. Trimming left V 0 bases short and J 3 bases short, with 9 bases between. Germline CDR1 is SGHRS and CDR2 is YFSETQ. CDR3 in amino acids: CASSLGGFDYGYTF. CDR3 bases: TGCGCCAGCAGCTTGGGAGGGTTTGACTATGGCTACACCTTC.

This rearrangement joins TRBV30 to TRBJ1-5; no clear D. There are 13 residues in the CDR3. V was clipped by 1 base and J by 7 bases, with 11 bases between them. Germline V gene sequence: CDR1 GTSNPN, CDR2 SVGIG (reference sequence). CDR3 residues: CAWSGPGGQPQHF. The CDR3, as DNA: TGTGCCTGGAGTGGACCTGGAGGGCAGCCCCAGCATTTT. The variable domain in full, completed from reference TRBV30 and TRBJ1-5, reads SQTIHQWPATLVQPVGSPLSLECTVEGTSNPNLYWYRQAAGRGLQLLFYSVGIGQISSEVPQNLSASRPQDRQFILSSKKLLLSDSGFYLCAWSGPGGQPQHFGDGTRLSIL.